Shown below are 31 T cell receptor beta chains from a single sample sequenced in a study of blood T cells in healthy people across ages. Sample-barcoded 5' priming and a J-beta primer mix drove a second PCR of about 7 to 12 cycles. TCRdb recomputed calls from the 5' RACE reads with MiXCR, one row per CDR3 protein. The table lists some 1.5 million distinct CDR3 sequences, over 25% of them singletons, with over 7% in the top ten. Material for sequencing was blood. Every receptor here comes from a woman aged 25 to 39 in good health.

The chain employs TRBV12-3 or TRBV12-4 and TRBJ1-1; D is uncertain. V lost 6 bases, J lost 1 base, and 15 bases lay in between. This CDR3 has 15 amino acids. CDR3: CASRSGPTRNTEAFF. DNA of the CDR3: TGTGCCAGCAGATCCGGGCCGACAAGGAACACTGAAGCTTTCTTT.

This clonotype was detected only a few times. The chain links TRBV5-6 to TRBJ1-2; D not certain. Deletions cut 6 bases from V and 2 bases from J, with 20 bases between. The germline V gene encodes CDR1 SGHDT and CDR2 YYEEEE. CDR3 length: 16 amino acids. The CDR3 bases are TGTGCCAGCACCCCTAGTGGCCTCGGAACCAACTATGGCTACACCTTC. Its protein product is CASTPSGLGTNYGYTF.

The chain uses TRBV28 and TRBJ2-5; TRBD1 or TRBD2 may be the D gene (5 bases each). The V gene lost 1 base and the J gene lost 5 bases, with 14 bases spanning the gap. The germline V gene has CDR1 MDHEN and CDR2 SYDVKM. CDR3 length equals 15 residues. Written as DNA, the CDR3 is TGTGCCAGCAGTTTATTAATCGGGGACCGCGAGACCCAGTACTTC. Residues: CASSLLIGDRETQYF. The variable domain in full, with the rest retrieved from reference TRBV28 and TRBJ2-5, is DVKVTQSSRYLVKRTGEKVFLECVQDMDHENMFWYRQDPGLGLRLIYFSYDVKMKEKGDIPEGYSVSREKKERFSLILESASTNQTSMYLCASSLLIGDRETQYFGPGTRLLVL.

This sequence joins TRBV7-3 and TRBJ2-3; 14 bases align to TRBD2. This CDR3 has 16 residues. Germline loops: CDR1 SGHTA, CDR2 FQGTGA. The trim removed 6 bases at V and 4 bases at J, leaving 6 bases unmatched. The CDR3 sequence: CASSQTSGGAADTQYF. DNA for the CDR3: TGTGCCAGCAGTCAGACTAGCGGGGGGGCGGCAGATACGCAGTATTTT.

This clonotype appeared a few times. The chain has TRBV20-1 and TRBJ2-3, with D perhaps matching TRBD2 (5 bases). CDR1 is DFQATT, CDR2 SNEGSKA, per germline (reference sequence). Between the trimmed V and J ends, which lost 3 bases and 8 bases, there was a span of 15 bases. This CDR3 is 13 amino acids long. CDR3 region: CSARGLVAGTQYF. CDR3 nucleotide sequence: TGCAGTGCTAGGGGCCTTGTTGCGGGTACGCAGTATTTT.

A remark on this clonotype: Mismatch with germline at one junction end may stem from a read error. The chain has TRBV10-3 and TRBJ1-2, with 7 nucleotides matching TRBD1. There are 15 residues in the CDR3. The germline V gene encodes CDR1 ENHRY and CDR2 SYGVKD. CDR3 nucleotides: TGTGCCAACAGTGTGTCAGGGGGTCAGTCGGATGGCTACACCTTC. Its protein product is CANSVSGGQSDGYTF.

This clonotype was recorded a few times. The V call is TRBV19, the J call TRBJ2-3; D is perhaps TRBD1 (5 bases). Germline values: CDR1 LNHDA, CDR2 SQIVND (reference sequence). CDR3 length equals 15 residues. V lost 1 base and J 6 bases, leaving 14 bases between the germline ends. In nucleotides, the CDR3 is TGTGCCAGTAGTATAGGGCCGACAGTAACGGATACGCAGTATTTT. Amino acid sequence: CASSIGPTVTDTQYF.

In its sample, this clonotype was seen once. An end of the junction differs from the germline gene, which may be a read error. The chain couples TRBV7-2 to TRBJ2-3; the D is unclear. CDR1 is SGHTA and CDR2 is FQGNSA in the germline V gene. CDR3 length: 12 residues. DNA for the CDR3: TGTGCCGGCAGCTTAGGACCAGATACGCAGTATTTT. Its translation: CAGSLGPDTQYF.

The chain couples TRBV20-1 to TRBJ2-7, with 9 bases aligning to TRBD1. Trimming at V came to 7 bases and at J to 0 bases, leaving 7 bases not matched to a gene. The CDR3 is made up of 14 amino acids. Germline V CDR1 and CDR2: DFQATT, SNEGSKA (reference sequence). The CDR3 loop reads CSVNRGPSSYEQYF. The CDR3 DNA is TGCAGTGTTAACAGGGGGCCAAGCTCCTACGAGCAGTACTTC.

CDR3: CATSDPGGDETQYF. The CDR3 nucleotides are TGTGCCACCAGTGATCCGGGGGGGGACGAGACCCAGTACTTC. This chain uses TRBV24-1 with TRBJ2-5, with 8 bases that match TRBD2. The V segment lost 3 bases and the J segment 5 bases; nucleotides outside the gene matches: 4. The length of the CDR3 is 14 residues. From germline, CDR1 is KGHDR and CDR2 SFDVKD.

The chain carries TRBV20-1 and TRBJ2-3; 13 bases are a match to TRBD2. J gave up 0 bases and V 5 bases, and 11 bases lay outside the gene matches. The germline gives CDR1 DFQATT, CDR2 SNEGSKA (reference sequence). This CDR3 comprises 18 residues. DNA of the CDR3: TGCAGTGCTTATAACCCGACTAGCGGGGGGACTAGCACAGATACGCAGTATTTT. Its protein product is CSAYNPTSGGTSTDTQYF.

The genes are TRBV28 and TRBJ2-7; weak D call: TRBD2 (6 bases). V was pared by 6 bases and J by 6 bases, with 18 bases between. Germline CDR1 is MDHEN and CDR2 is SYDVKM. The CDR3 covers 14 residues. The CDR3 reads CASRPGTLQVEQYF. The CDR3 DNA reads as TGTGCCAGCAGACCCGGGACTCTCCAAGTCGAGCAGTACTTC.

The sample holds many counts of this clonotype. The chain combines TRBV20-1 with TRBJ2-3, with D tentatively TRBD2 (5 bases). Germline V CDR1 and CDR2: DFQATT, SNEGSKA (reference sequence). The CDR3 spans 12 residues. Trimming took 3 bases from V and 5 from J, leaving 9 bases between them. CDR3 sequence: CSASSGRDTQYF. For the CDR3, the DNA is TGCAGTGCTAGTAGTGGGAGAGATACGCAGTATTTT.

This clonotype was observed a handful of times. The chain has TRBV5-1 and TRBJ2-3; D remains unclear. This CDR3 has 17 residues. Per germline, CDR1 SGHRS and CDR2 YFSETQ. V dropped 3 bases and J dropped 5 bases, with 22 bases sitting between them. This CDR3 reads CASSSPSVAKFRDTQYF. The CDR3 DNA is TGCGCCAGCAGCTCCCCTTCGGTAGCAAAATTCAGAGATACGCAGTATTTT. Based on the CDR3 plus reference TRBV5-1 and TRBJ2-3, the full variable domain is KAGVTQTPRYLIKTRGQQVTLSCSPISGHRSVSWYQQTPGQGLQFLFEYFSETQRNKGNFPGRFSGRQFSNSRSEMNVSTLELGDSALYLCASSSPSVAKFRDTQYFGPGTRLTVL.

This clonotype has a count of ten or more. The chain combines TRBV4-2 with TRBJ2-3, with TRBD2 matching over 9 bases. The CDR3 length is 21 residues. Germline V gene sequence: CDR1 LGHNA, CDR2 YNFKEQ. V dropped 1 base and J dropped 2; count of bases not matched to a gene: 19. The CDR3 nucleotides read TGTGCCAGCAGCCAAGGGCCGCGAGCGGGGGGCCACCTGAAAAACACAGATACGCAGTATTTT. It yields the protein CASSQGPRAGGHLKNTDTQYF.

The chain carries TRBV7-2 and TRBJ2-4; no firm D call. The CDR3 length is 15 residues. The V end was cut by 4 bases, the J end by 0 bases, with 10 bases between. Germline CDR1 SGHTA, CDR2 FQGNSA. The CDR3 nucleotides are TGTGCCAGCAGCTCTCCCCGGTCAGCCAAAAACATTCAGTACTTC. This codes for CASSSPRSAKNIQYF.

CDR3 nucleotide sequence: TGTGCCAGCAGCTTTGGGGATGGCCACTACAATGAGCAGTTCTTC. Translated, it gives CASSFGDGHYNEQFF. The chain has TRBV7-9 and TRBJ2-1, with D unresolved. The ends were cut back, 3 bases at V and 3 bases at J, with 12 bases in the middle. The germline gives CDR1 SEHNR, CDR2 FQNEAQ (reference sequence). The CDR3 is made up of 15 amino acids.

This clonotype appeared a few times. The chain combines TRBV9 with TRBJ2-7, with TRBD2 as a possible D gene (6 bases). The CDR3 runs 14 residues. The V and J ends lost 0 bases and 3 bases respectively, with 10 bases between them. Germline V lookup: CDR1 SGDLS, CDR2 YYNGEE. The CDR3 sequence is CASSVAGESYEQYF. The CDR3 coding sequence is TGTGCCAGCAGCGTAGCGGGGGAGAGCTACGAGCAGTACTTC.

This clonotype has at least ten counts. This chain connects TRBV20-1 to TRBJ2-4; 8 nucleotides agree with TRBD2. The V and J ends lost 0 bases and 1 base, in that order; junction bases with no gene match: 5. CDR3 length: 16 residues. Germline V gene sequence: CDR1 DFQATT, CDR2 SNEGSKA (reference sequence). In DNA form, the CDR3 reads TGCAGTGCTAGAGAAGTAGCGGGAATCGCCAAAAACATTCAGTACTTC. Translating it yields CSAREVAGIAKNIQYF.

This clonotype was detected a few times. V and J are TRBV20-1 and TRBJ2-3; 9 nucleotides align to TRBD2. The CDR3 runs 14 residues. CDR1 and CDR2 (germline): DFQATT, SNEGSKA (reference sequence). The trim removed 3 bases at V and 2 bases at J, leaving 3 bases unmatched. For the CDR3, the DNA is TGCAGTGCTAGTTCTAGCGGGGTCACAGATACGCAGTATTTT. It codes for CSASSSGVTDTQYF.

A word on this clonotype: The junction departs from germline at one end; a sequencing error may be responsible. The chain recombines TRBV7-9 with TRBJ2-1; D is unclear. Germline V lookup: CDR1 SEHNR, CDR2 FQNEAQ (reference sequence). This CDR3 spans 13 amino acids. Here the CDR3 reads CGSSLARTNEQFF. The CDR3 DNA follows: TGTGGCAGCAGCTTAGCCAGGACCAATGAGCAGTTCTTC.

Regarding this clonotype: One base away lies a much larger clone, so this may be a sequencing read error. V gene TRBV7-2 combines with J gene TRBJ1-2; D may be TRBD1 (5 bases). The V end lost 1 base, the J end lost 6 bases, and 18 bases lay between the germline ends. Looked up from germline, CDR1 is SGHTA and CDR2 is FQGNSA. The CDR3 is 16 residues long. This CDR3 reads CASSLDPSRDWHGYTF. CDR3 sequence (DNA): TGTGCCAGCAGCTTAGATCCGTCCAGGGACTGGCATGGCTACACCTTC.

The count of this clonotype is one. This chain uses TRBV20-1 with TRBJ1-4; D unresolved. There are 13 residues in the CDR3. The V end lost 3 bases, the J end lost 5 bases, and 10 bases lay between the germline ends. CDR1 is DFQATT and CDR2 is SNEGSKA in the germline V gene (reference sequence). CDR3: CSASKGPNEKLFF. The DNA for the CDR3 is TGCAGTGCTAGCAAAGGCCCCAATGAAAAACTGTTTTTT.

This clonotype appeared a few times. CDR3 nucleotides: TGTGCCAGCAGCTTATTCTCGACAGGGGGCATGTACAGTACTGAAGCTTTCTTT. Translated, it gives CASSLFSTGGMYSTEAFF. The rearrangement joins TRBV7-6 to TRBJ1-1; 10 bases are shared with TRBD1. Germline V gene lookup returns CDR1 SGHVS and CDR2 FNYEAQ. V lost 2 bases to trimming and J lost 5 bases; unmatched junction nucleotides: 14. The CDR3 has 18 residues. The full variable domain, in which reference TRBV7-6 and TRBJ1-1 provide the parts outside the CDR3, is GAGVSQSPRYKVTKRGQDVALRCDPISGHVSLYWYRQALGQGPEFLTYFNYEAQQDKSGLPNDRFSAERPEGSISTLTIQRTEQRDSAMYRCASSLFSTGGMYSTEAFFGQGTRLTVV.

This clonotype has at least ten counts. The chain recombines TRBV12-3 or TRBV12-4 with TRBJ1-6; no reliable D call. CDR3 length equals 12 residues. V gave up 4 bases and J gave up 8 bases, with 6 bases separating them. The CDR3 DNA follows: TGTGCCAGCAGTTCGGGTTATTCACCCCTCCACTTT. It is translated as CASSSGYSPLHF.

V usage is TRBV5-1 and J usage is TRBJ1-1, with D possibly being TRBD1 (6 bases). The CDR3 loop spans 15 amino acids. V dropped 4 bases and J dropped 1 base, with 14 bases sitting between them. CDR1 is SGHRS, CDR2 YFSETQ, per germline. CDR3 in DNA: TGCGCCAGCAGCCCACGATCGGGACAGAACACTGAAGCTTTCTTT. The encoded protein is CASSPRSGQNTEAFF.

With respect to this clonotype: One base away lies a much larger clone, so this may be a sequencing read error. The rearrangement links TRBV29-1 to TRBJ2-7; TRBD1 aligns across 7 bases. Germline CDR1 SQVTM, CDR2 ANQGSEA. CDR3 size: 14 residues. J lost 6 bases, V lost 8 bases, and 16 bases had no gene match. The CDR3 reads CSIARLTGIGEQYF. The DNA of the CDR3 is TGCAGCATCGCCCGGTTGACAGGGATCGGCGAGCAGTACTTC.

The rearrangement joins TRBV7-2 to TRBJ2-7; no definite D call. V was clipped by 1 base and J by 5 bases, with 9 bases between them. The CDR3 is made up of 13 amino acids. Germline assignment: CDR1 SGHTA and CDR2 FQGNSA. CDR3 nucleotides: TGTGCCAGCAGCTTAGACGCGGTGAACGAGCAGTACTTC. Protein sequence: CASSLDAVNEQYF.

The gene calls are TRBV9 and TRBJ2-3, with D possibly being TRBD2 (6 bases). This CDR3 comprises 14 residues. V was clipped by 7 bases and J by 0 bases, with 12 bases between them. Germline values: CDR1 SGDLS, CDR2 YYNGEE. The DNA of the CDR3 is TGTGCCAGCGGACGGGAGCCTAGCACAGATACGCAGTATTTT. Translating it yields CASGREPSTDTQYF.

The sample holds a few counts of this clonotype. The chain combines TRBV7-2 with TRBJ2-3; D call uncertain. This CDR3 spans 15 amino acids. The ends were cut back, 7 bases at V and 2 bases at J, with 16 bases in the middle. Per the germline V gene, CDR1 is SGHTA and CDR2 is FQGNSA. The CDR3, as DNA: TGTGCCAGCAACCCCCAGAACTATTTCACAGATACGCAGTATTTT. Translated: CASNPQNYFTDTQYF.

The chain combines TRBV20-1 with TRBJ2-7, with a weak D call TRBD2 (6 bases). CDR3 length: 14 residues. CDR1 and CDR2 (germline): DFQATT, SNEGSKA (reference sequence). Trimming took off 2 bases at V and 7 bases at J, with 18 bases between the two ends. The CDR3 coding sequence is TGCAGTGCTAGATTCGGGAGTCACCGAGGGGAGCAGTACTTC. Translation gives CSARFGSHRGEQYF.